This T cell receptor beta chain appears in the sequencing data of a study of T-cell memory formation after mild COVID-19. The wider study: TCR clusters were mostly confined to one donor each.

In the case of this clonotype: Its antigen is as yet unknown. At one of its ends the junction is not consistent with the germline gene, which may arise from a read error.

The study, taken as a whole, reports: Later expanders leaned CD4+, whereas clones that contracted between day 15 and 85 were balanced CD4/CD8. CD4+ contracting clones were mainly CM and EM; CD8+ ones, EMRA.

The length of the CDR3 is 16 residues. The V gene's germline CDR1 is LNHNV and CDR2 YYDKDF (reference sequence). TCRdb called the 5' RACE reads again in MiXCR, with one record for every CDR3 protein. The profile shows 70,000 to 100,000 distinct CDR3 sequences, about 13% of them singletons. Sequenced: PBMCs or a T cell subset sorted from them (not recorded which). This receptor was identified in an adult woman who had mild COVID-19 (a few samples of this study predate the infection). Cell type and time point are not known. The J gene is TRBJ2-2, the V gene TRBV15; 7 nucleotides match TRBD1. CDR3 sequence (DNA): TGTGCCACCAGCAGTCAAGCCAGGGTCCCCACAGGGGAGCTGATTTTT. Protein: CATSSQARVPTGELIF.